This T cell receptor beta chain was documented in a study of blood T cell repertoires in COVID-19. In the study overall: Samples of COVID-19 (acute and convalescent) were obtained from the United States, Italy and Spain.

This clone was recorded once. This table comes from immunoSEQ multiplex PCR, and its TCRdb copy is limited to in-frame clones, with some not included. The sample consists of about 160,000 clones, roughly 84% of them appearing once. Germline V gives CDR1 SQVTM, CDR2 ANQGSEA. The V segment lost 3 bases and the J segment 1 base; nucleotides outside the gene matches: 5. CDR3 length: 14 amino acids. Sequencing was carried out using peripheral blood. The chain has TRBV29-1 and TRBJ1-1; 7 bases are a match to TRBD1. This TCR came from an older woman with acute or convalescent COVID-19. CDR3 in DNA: TGCAGCGTTGAGTGGAAGGGGGCGAACACTGAAGCTTTCTTT. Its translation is CSVEWKGANTEAFF.